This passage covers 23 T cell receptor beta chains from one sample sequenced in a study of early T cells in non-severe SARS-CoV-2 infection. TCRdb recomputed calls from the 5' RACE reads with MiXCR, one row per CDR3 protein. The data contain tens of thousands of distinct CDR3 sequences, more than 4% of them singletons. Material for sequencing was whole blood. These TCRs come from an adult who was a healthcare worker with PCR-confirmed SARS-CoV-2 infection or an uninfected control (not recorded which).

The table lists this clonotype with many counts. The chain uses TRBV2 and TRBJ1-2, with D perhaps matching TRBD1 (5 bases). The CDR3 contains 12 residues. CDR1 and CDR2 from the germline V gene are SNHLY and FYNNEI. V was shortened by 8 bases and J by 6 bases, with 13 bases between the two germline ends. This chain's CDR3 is CASEKDSHGYTF. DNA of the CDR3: TGTGCCAGCGAAAAAGACAGCCATGGCTACACCTTC.

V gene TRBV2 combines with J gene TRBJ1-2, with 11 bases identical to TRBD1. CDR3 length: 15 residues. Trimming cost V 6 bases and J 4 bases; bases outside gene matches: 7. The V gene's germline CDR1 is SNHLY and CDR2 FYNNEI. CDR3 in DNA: TGTGCCAGCAGGGCGACCGGGACAGGGGGCTATGGCTACACCTTC. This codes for CASRATGTGGYGYTF.

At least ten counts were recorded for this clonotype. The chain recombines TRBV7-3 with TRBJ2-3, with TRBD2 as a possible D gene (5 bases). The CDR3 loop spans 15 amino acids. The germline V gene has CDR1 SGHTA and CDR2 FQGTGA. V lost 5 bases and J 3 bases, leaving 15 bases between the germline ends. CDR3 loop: CASSTGVRGTDTQYF. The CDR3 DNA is TGTGCCAGCAGCACCGGGGTCCGAGGGACAGATACGCAGTATTTT.

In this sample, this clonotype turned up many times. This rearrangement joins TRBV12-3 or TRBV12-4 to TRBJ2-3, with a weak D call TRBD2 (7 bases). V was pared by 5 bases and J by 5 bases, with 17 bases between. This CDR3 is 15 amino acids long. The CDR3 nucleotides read TGTGCCAGCAGTCCCCCGGGGGCGGGAGAAGATACGCAGTATTTT. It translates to CASSPPGAGEDTQYF.

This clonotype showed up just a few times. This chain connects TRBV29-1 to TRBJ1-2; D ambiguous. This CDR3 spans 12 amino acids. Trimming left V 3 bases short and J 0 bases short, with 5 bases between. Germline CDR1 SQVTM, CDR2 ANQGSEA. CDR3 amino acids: CSVEETNYGYTF. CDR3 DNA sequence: TGCAGCGTTGAGGAGACTAACTATGGCTACACCTTC.

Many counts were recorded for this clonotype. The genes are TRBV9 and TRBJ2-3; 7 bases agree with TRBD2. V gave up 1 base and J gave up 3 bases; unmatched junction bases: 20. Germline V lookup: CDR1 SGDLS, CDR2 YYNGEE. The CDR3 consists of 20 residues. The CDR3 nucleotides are TGTGCCAGCAGCGTAACCACTCTTACTCGAGCGGGATTAGGGACAGATACGCAGTATTTT. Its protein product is CASSVTTLTRAGLGTDTQYF.

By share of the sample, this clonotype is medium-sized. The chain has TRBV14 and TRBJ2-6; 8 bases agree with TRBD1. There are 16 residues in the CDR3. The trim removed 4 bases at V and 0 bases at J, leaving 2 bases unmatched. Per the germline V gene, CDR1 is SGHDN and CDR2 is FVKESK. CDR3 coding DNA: TGTGCCAGCAGCCGGGACAGGAGCTCTGGGGCCAACGTCCTGACTTTC. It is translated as CASSRDRSSGANVLTF.

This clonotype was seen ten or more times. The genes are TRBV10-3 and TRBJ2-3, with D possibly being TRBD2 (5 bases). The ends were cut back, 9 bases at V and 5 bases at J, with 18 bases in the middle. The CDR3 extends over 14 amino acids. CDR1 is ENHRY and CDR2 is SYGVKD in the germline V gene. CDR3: CAIRKDPRGDTQYF. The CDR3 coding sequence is TGTGCCATTAGAAAGGACCCCCGGGGAGATACGCAGTATTTT.

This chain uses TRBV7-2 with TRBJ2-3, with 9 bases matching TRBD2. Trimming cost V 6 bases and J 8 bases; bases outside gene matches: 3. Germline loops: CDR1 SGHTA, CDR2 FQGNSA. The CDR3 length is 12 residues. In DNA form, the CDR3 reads TGTGCCAGCAGACTAGCGGGCGGTACGCAGTATTTT. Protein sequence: CASRLAGGTQYF.

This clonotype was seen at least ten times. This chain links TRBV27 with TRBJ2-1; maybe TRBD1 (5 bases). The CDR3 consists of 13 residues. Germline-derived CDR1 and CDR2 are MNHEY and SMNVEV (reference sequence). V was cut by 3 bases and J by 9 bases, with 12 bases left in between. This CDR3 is CASSFAGQREQFF. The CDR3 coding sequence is TGTGCCAGCAGTTTCGCAGGGCAACGTGAGCAGTTCTTC.

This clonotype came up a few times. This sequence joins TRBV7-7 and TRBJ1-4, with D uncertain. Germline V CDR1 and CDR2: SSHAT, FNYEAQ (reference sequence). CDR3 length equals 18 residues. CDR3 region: CVLRPTLPIGQSNEKLFF. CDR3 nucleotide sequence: TGTGTTCTTAGGCCTACCCTCCCCATCGGGCAAAGTAATGAAAAACTGTTTTTT.

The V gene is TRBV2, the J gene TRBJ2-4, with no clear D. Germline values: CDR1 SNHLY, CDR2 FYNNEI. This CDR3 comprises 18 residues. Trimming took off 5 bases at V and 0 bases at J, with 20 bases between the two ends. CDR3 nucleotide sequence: TGTGCCAGCAGTTCGACACAAACGCAGTCGCTAGCCAAAAACATTCAGTACTTC. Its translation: CASSSTQTQSLAKNIQYF.

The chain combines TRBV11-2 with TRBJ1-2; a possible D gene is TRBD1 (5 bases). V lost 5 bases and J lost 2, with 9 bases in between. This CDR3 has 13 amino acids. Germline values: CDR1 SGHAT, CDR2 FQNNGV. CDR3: CASSRDRNYGYTF. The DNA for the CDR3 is TGTGCCAGCAGCCGCGACAGAAACTATGGCTACACCTTC.

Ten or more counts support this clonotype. CDR3 sequence reads: CASSSPNQPQHF. The CDR3 region has the DNA TGTGCCAGCAGTTCTCCCAATCAGCCCCAGCATTTT. This chain links TRBV6-1 with TRBJ1-5; D unclear. The CDR3 sequence is 12 residues long. V shed 5 bases and J shed 3 bases, with 5 bases lying between them. Germline V CDR1 and CDR2: MNHNS, SASEGT.

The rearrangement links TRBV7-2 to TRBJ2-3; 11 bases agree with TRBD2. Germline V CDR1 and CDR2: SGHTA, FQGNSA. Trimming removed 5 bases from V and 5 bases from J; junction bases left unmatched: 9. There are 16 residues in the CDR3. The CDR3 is CASSPPTSGNRDTQYF. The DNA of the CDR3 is TGTGCCAGCAGCCCTCCGACTAGCGGGAATAGAGATACGCAGTATTTT.

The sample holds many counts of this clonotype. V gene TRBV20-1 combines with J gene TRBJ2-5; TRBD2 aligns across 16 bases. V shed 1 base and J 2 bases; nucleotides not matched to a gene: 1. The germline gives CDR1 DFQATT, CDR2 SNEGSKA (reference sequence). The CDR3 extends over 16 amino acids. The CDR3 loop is CSARAGLAGGQETQYF. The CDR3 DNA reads TGCAGTGCTAGAGCGGGACTAGCGGGAGGGCAAGAGACCCAGTACTTC.

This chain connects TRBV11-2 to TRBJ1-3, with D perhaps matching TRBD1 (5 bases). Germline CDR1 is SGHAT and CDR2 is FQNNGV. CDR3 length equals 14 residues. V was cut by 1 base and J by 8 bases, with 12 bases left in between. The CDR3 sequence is CASSLGSMGDTIYF. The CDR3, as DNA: TGTGCCAGCAGCTTAGGCAGCATGGGGGACACCATATATTTT.

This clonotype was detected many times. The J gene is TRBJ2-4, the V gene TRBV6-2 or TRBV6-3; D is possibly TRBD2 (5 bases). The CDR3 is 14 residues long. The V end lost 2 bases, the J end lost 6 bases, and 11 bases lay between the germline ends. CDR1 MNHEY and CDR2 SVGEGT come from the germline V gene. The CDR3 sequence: CASSYMSDLNIQYF. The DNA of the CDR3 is TGTGCCAGCAGTTACATGTCGGACTTAAACATTCAGTACTTC.

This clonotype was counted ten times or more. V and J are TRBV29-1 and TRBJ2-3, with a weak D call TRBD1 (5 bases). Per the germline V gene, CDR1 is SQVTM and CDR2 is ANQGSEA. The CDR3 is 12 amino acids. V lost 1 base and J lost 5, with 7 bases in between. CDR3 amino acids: CSVEAGIDTQYF. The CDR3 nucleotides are TGCAGCGTTGAAGCAGGGATAGATACGCAGTATTTT.

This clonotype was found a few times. In nucleotides, the CDR3 is TGTGCCAGCAGTGGGAGCCTCTGGGACGGGGAGCTGTTTTTT. Translation gives CASSGSLWDGELFF. This sequence joins TRBV6-5 and TRBJ2-2, with D possibly TRBD2 on 5 matching bases. This CDR3 comprises 14 residues. Trimming pared 5 bases from V and 7 bases from J, leaving 14 bases between. Germline V gene lookup returns CDR1 MNHEY and CDR2 SVGAGI.

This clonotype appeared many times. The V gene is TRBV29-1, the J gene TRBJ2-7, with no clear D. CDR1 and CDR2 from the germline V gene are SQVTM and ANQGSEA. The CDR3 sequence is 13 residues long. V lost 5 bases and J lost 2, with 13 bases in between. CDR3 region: CSVQRGRAYEQYF. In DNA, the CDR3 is TGCAGCGTTCAACGAGGCCGAGCCTACGAGCAGTACTTC.

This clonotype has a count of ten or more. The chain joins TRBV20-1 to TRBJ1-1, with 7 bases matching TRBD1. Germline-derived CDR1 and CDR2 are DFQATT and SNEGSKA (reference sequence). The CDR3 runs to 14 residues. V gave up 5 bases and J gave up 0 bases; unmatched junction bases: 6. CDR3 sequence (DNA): TGCAGTGCTTGCCGGGACAGCCTGAACACTGAAGCTTTCTTT. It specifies CSACRDSLNTEAFF.

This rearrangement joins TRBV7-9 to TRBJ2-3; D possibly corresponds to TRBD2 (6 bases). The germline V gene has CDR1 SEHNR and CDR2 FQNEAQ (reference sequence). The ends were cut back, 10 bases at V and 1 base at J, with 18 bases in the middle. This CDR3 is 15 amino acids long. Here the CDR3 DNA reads TGTGCCACACGGGGGTCCAGGATTGGCACAGATACGCAGTATTTT. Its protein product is CATRGSRIGTDTQYF.